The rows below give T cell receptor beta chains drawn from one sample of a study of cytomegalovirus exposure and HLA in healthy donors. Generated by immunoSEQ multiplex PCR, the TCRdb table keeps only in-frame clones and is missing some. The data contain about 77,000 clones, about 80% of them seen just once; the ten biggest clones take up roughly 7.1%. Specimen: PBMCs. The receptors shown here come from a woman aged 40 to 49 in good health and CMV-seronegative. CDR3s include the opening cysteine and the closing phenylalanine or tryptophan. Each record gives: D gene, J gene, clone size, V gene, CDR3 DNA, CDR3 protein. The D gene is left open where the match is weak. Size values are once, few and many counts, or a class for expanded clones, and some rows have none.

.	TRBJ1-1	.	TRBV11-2	TGTGCCAGCAGCTTAATTGCTGACAGGGAAGCTTTCTTT	CASSLIADREAFF
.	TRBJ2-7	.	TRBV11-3	TGTGCCAGCAGCTCACAGGGTCGGGCCTACGAGCAGTACTTC	CASSSQGRAYEQYF
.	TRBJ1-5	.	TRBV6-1	TGTGCCAGCAGTGAATTGGCAGGCAATCAGCCCCAGCATTTT	CASSELAGNQPQHF
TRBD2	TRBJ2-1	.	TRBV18	TGTGCCAGCTCCCCGGTAGCGGGAGTATACAATGAGCAGTTCTTC	CASSPVAGVYNEQFF
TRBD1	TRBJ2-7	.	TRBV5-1	TGCGCCAGCAGCCTCATGGACAGGGTCGGGGAGCAGTACTTC	CASSLMDRVGEQYF
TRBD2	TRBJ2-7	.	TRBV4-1	TGCGCCAGCAGCCAAGATCAAGGTAGCGGGTCCCCCTACGAGCAGTACTTC	CASSQDQGSGSPYEQYF
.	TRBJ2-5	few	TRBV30	TGTGCCTGGAGTGGAGGGAGCGGAAATAACCAAGAGACCCAGTACTTC	CAWSGGSGNNQETQYF
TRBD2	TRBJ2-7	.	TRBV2	TGTGCCAGGGGGAGGAGCGGGAACTCCTACGAGCAGTACTTC	CARGRSGNSYEQYF
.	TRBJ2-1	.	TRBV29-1	TGCAGCTCTTCAGGGACTTCCTCTGCAGAGCAGTTCTTC	CSSSGTSSAEQFF
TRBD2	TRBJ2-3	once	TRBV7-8	TGTGCCAGCAGCTGGGAGCGGGAAGTAGCAGATACGCAGTATTTT	CASSWEREVADTQYF
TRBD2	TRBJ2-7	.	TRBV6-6	TGTGCCAGCTTGGAACGGGGGGGACTTTCAGCGCAGTACTTC	CASLERGGLSAQYF
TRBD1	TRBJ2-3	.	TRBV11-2	TGTGCCAGCAGCCTCGACAGGGGTACGCAGTATTTT	CASSLDRGTQYF
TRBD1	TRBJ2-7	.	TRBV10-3	TGTGCCATCAGTGAGGAAGGGACAGGGTCCTACGAGCAGTACTTC	CAISEEGTGSYEQYF
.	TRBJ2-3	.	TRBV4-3	TGCGCCAGCAGCCTCGCAGCTAGCGCAGGGAGCACAGATACGCAGTATTTT	CASSLAASAGSTDTQYF
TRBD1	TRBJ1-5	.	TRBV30	TGTGCCTGGAGACCGGGACAGGGAACATTGTACAATCAGCCCCAGCATTTT	CAWRPGQGTLYNQPQHF
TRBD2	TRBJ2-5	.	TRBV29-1	TGCAGCGGGGGGGGACTAGCGGGGCCCTGGGAAGAGACCCAGTACTTC	CSGGGLAGPWEETQYF
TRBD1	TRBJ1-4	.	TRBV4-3	TGCGCCAGCAGCCTCAGAGAGGACGCGGGGACAGGGTTAAAACTGTTTTTT	CASSLREDAGTGLKLFF
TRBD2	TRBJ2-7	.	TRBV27	TGTGCCAGCAGTTTATCCCGGACTAGCGGGAGAGGGGACTCCTACGAGCAGTACTTC	CASSLSRTSGRGDSYEQYF
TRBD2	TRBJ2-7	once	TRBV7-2	TGTGCCAGCAGCCTAACGGGACTAGACGGGAGCGAGCAGTACTTC	CASSLTGLDGSEQYF
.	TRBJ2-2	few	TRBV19	TGTGCCACCGCCACCCGGGTTTACGGCACCGGGGAGCTGTTTTTT	CATATRVYGTGELFF
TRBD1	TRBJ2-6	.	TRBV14	TGTGCCAGCAGCCACTGGACAGGCGAATCTGGGGCCAACGTCCTGACTTTC	CASSHWTGESGANVLTF
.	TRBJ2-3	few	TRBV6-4	TGTGCCAGCAGTGAGGGCCCCACAGATACGCAGTATTTT	CASSEGPTDTQYF
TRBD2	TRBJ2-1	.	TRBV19	TGTGCCAGTAGAGAACTAGCGGGACTCGGGAATGAGCAGTTCTTC	CASRELAGLGNEQFF
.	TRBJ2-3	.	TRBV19	TGTGCCAGTAGTTCCGGGGGAGCAGATACGCAGTATTTT	CASSSGGADTQYF
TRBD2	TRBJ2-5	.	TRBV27	TGTGCCAGCAGTTTACTAGCGGGGGGAGGGAGGACCCAGTACTTC	CASSLLAGGGRTQYF
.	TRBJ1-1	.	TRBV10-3	TGTGCCATCCAAACTCCCCCCTCGACAGAAGCTTTCTTT	CAIQTPPSTEAFF
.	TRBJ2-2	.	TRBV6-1	TGTGCCAGCAGTGACCCCGCCCGAGATACCGGGGAGCTGTTTTTT	CASSDPARDTGELFF
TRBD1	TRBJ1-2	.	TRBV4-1	TGCGCCAGCAGCCACCCCCGGCCGGGACAGAGGACTAACTATGGCTACACCTTC	CASSHPRPGQRTNYGYTF